A single sample gave rise to the 31 T cell receptor beta chains below, sequenced in a study of quantifying T cell responses using KT2 cells. The overall study: Reverse transcription used primers in the TCR alpha and beta constant regions.

The cDNA 3' end received a ligated oligonucleotide with a UMI. First-round PCR used around 4 cycles and beta primers RC1.1 and RC1.2 covering TRBC1 and TRBC2. MiXCR, applied by TCRdb to the UMI-ligation and nested PCR reads, yields one record per CDR3 protein. The top ten hold over 40% of the sample, which has 39,000 or so distinct CDR3 sequences, over 15% seen once. The sequenced material came from PBMCs spiked with cells of the T cell clone KT2. These TCRs come from a human donor.

To note about this clonotype: A single base separates this from a much larger clone, so it may be a read error. The V and J genes are TRBV29-1 and TRBJ1-1; D is possibly TRBD1 (6 bases). CDR3 size: 15 residues. V dropped 3 bases and J dropped 1 base, with 15 bases sitting between them. Looked up from germline, CDR1 is SQVTM and CDR2 is ANQGSEA. The CDR3 spells CSVEAVTGENTEAFF. In DNA, the CDR3 is TGCAGCGTTGAGGCCGTGACAGGAGAGAACACTGAAGCTTTCTTT.

This chain links TRBV21-1 with TRBJ1-1. TRBV21-1 is a pseudogene locus. The CDR3 runs 13 residues. CDR3 sequence: CASSKGGPTEAFF. Written as DNA, the CDR3 is TGTGCCAGCAGCAAAGGGGGCCCCACTGAAGCTTTCTTT.

This clonotype was detected ten times or more. The chain joins TRBV4-2 to TRBJ2-7, with TRBD2 matching 11 bases. Germline values: CDR1 LGHNA, CDR2 YNFKEQ. This CDR3 is built from 18 residues. J lost 2 bases, V lost 1 base, and 10 bases had no gene match. The CDR3 protein is CASSQATSGRTTTYEQYF. Written as DNA, the CDR3 is TGTGCCAGCAGCCAAGCTACTAGCGGGAGAACTACAACCTACGAGCAGTACTTC.

The chain employs TRBV7-2 and TRBJ2-7; D may correspond to TRBD1 or TRBD2 (6 bases each). The germline V gene has CDR1 SGHTA and CDR2 FQGNSA. V lost 2 bases and J 2 bases, leaving 7 bases between the germline ends. The CDR3 spans 13 residues. The CDR3 sequence: CASSLRGAYEQYF. DNA for the CDR3: TGTGCCAGCAGCTTAAGGGGGGCCTACGAGCAGTACTTC.

Written as DNA, the CDR3 is TGCGCCAGCAGCCAAGACGGAGGGAACTACGAGCAGTACTTC. It codes for CASSQDGGNYEQYF. V gene TRBV4-1 combines with J gene TRBJ2-7, with TRBD2 as a possible D gene (6 bases). V was trimmed by 0 bases and J by 3 bases, leaving 9 bases between them. The CDR3 loop spans 14 amino acids. Germline-derived CDR1 and CDR2 are MGHRA and YSYEKL.

The CDR3 DNA follows: TGTGCCTGCGGAGGAGGCAGCCCCAATCAGCCCCAGCATTTT. Protein product: CACGGGSPNQPQHF. The chain uses TRBV2 and TRBJ1-5; the D is unclear. CDR3 size: 14 residues. The V and J ends lost 11 bases and 3 bases respectively, with 17 bases between them. Germline V gene sequence: CDR1 SNHLY, CDR2 FYNNEI.

The J gene is TRBJ2-1, the V gene TRBV6-6; D unclear. V was shortened by 6 bases and J by 8 bases, with 14 bases between the two germline ends. Germline V lookup: CDR1 MNHNY, CDR2 SVGAGI (reference sequence). The CDR3 runs to 13 residues. Here the CDR3 DNA reads TGTGCCAGCAGCCCCCTTACAAGTCATGAGCAGTTCTTC. It yields the protein CASSPLTSHEQFF.

CDR3 nucleotides: TGTGCCAGCAGCGTAGGGACAGGCGACTACAATGAGCAGTTCTTC. It yields the protein CASSVGTGDYNEQFF. J is TRBJ2-1 and V is TRBV9; TRBD1 aligns across 7 bases. The CDR3 contains 15 residues. The V gene end was trimmed by 0 bases and the J gene end by 3 bases; junction bases not matched to a gene: 3. Per germline, CDR1 SGDLS and CDR2 YYNGEE.

V and J are TRBV2 and TRBJ2-5, with TRBD2 identical over 13 bases. The CDR3 is 15 amino acids. V was clipped by 7 bases and J by 3 bases; unmatched bases: 5. CDR1 SNHLY and CDR2 FYNNEI come from the germline V gene. CDR3 amino acids: CASIGTSGTEETQYF. CDR3 DNA sequence: TGTGCCAGCATAGGGACTAGCGGGACCGAAGAGACCCAGTACTTC.

This chain connects TRBV11-2 to TRBJ2-7; D remains ambiguous. The V and J ends lost 3 bases and 0 bases respectively, with 9 bases between them. From germline, CDR1 is SGHAT and CDR2 FQNNGV. The CDR3 totals 14 residues. The CDR3 DNA reads TGTGCCAGCAGCTTTTATCGGCCCTCCTACGAGCAGTACTTC. Translating gives CASSFYRPSYEQYF.

There are a few counts of this clonotype. This chain joins TRBV20-1 and TRBJ1-1, with a weak D call TRBD1 (5 bases). This CDR3 is 14 amino acids long. Per germline, CDR1 DFQATT and CDR2 SNEGSKA (reference sequence). The V end was cut by 6 bases, the J end by 0 bases, with 14 bases between. CDR3 coding DNA: TGCAGTGCGGATTCGGGACGGTTGAACACTGAAGCTTTCTTT. Translating it yields CSADSGRLNTEAFF.

The table lists this clonotype with a few counts. The chain links TRBV11-2 to TRBJ2-3; perhaps TRBD2 as D (6 bases). V was trimmed by 1 base and J by 2 bases, leaving 10 bases between them. The CDR3 extends over 15 amino acids. From germline, CDR1 is SGHAT and CDR2 FQNNGV. CDR3 nucleotide sequence: TGTGCCAGCAGCTTAGGAGCGGGTATCACAGATACGCAGTATTTT. It encodes CASSLGAGITDTQYF.

The chain couples TRBV18 to TRBJ1-1; a weak D match, TRBD1 (5 bases). CDR3 length: 13 amino acids. Between the trimmed V and J ends, which lost 2 bases and 1 base, there was a span of 5 bases. Germline lookup yields CDR1 KGHSH and CDR2 LQKENI. CDR3 in DNA: TGTGCCAGCTCACCAGGGGCGAACACTGAAGCTTTCTTT. It specifies CASSPGANTEAFF.

The chain uses TRBV2 and TRBJ1-2; a weak D match, TRBD1 (6 bases). Looked up from germline, CDR1 is SNHLY and CDR2 is FYNNEI. V was pared by 1 base and J by 4 bases, with 13 bases between. This CDR3 comprises 15 residues. This CDR3 is CASSEGRGRGYGYTF. The CDR3 coding sequence is TGTGCCAGCAGTGAAGGTCGTGGCAGGGGCTATGGCTACACCTTC.

This clonotype was counted only a few times. The chain carries TRBV7-8 and TRBJ1-2, with D unclear. CDR1 SGHVS and CDR2 FQNEAQ come from the germline V gene. This CDR3 comprises 13 residues. V was cut by 5 bases and J by 4 bases, with 11 bases left in between. CDR3 loop: CASSMDGSYGYTF. DNA for the CDR3: TGTGCCAGCAGCATGGACGGCTCCTATGGCTACACCTTC. The full variable domain, with the rest looked up from reference TRBV7-8 and TRBJ1-2, is GAGVSQSPRYKVAKRGQDVALRCDPISGHVSLFWYQQALGQGPEFLTYFQNEAQLDKSGLPSDRFFAERPEGSVSTLKIQRTQQEDSAVYLCASSMDGSYGYTFGSGTRLTVV.

The CDR3 sequence is CASSSGTGEIGTQYF. Written as DNA, the CDR3 is TGTGCCAGCAGCTCAGGGACGGGAGAGATTGGGACCCAGTACTTC. This chain links TRBV7-9 with TRBJ2-5, with D possibly being TRBD2 (6 bases). Germline loops: CDR1 SEHNR, CDR2 FQNEAQ (reference sequence). V was cut by 4 bases and J by 7 bases, with 19 bases left in between. The CDR3 sequence is 15 residues long.

In this sample, this clonotype turned up a few times. V and J are TRBV12-3 or TRBV12-4 and TRBJ1-1, with 7 nucleotides matching TRBD1. CDR3 length: 16 residues. J lost 0 bases, V lost 6 bases, and 10 bases had no gene match. The CDR3 region is CASRAARQGVNTEAFF. The CDR3 DNA is TGTGCCAGCAGGGCAGCCCGACAGGGCGTGAACACTGAAGCTTTCTTT.

As DNA, the CDR3 is TGTGCCAGCAGCTTATTGGAGGAAAAACTGTTTTTT. Translating gives CASSLLEEKLFF. The rearrangement uses TRBV7-2 and TRBJ1-4, with D unresolved. CDR3 length: 12 amino acids. V lost 2 bases and J 8 bases, leaving 6 bases between the germline ends. The germline V gene has CDR1 SGHTA and CDR2 FQGNSA.

This clonotype has just a few counts. The chain couples TRBV11-2 to TRBJ2-6, with 7 bases identical to TRBD1. Germline lookup yields CDR1 SGHAT and CDR2 FQNNGV. The CDR3 has 16 residues. The V segment lost 3 bases and the J segment 3 bases; nucleotides outside the gene matches: 5. The CDR3, as DNA: TGTGCCAGCAGCTTCGAGGGGGCGATTGGGGCCAACGTCCTGACTTTC. The encoded protein is CASSFEGAIGANVLTF.

This clonotype was observed many times. V gene TRBV11-2 combines with J gene TRBJ2-4; the D is unclear. Trimming took 0 bases from V and 8 from J, leaving 8 bases between them. Germline V CDR1 and CDR2: SGHAT, FQNNGV. The CDR3 has 13 residues. CDR3 region: CASSLDLRYIQYF. DNA of the CDR3: TGTGCCAGCAGCTTAGATCTGAGGTACATTCAGTACTTC.

The chain combines TRBV6-6 with TRBJ2-3, with TRBD2 identical over 8 bases. The junction had 8 bases not matched to a gene; V was cut back by 6 bases and J by 0 bases. In germline, CDR1 is MNHNY, CDR2 SVGAGI (reference sequence). This CDR3 has 16 residues. The CDR3 DNA is TGTGCCAGCAGCCACGGGGGGGGGACTAGCACAGATACGCAGTATTTT. It specifies CASSHGGGTSTDTQYF.

The chain links TRBV7-6 to TRBJ1-6, with D unclear. V lost 2 bases and J lost 8, with 13 bases in between. There are 15 residues in the CDR3. CDR1 SGHVS and CDR2 FNYEAQ come from the germline V gene. CDR3: CASSLFAGPDSPLHF. The CDR3 DNA follows: TGTGCCAGCAGCTTATTTGCGGGTCCCGATTCACCCCTCCACTTT.

In this sample, this clonotype turned up once. The chain is built from TRBV13 and TRBJ1-5; TRBD1 might be the D (5 bases). This CDR3 has 14 residues. CDR1 is PRHDT and CDR2 is FYEKMQ in the germline V gene (reference sequence). Trimming shortened V by 5 bases and J by 5 bases, and 13 bases separated the two germline ends. The CDR3 region is CASSPGRAYQPQHF. The CDR3 region has the DNA TGTGCCAGCAGCCCAGGCAGGGCCTATCAGCCCCAGCATTTT.

The rearrangement joins TRBV29-1 to TRBJ2-1, with TRBD2 matching 8 bases. The V gene end was trimmed by 8 bases and the J gene end by 9 bases; junction bases not matched to a gene: 12. Germline CDR1 reads SQVTM; CDR2 reads ANQGSEA. The CDR3 spans 13 residues. CDR3: CSPGSPGGGEQFF. DNA for the CDR3: TGCAGCCCTGGGTCCCCGGGGGGGGGTGAGCAGTTCTTC.

This clonotype has only a few counts. The chain is built from TRBV6-5 and TRBJ2-4; the D is unclear. Looked up from germline, CDR1 is MNHEY and CDR2 is SVGAGI. The CDR3 totals 14 residues. V was shortened by 4 bases and J by 1 base, with 8 bases between the two germline ends. CDR3 DNA sequence: TGTGCCAGCAGTTTAACAGAGGCCAAAAACATTCAGTACTTC. It translates to CASSLTEAKNIQYF.

This clonotype came up a few times. This chain links TRBV7-3 with TRBJ2-1; D is uncertain. CDR1 is SGHTA, CDR2 FQGTGA, per germline. V was pared by 0 bases and J by 10 bases, with 16 bases between. This CDR3 spans 15 amino acids. The CDR3 is CASSLTRASRGEQFF. The CDR3 DNA reads TGTGCCAGCAGCTTAACTAGGGCCAGCCGAGGAGAGCAGTTCTTC.

This clonotype was seen repeatedly, ten times or more. The chain links TRBV12-3 or TRBV12-4 to TRBJ2-1, with TRBD2 matching over 12 bases. The CDR3 is made up of 15 amino acids. V lost 7 bases, J lost 9 bases, and 10 bases stayed unmatched. The CDR3 protein is CASTLAGGPLGEQFF. DNA for the CDR3: TGTGCCAGCACTCTAGCGGGAGGGCCCCTCGGTGAGCAGTTCTTC.

By share, this clonotype ranks as medium-sized. V is TRBV6-2 or TRBV6-3 and J is TRBJ2-3; TRBD2 agrees at 13 bases. V shed 2 bases, J shed 4 bases, and the junction held 3 bases outside the gene matches. Looked up from germline, CDR1 is MNHEY and CDR2 is SVGEGT. CDR3 length: 16 amino acids. The CDR3 nucleotides are TGTGCCAGCAGTTACGCCGGGACTAGCGGGGCAGATACGCAGTATTTT. Protein sequence: CASSYAGTSGADTQYF.

The chain employs TRBV12-3 or TRBV12-4 and TRBJ2-1, with TRBD2 matching over 8 bases. V gave up 5 bases and J gave up 9 bases; unmatched junction bases: 12. The CDR3 runs 15 residues. The CDR3 reads CASSPSLAVNGEQFF. The CDR3 coding sequence is TGTGCCAGCAGTCCCTCACTAGCGGTTAACGGTGAGCAGTTCTTC.

This clonotype was detected a few times. The V gene is TRBV5-1, the J gene TRBJ2-1, with D maybe TRBD1 (7 bases). From germline, CDR1 is SGHRS and CDR2 YFSETQ. The CDR3 loop spans 14 amino acids. V was clipped by 4 bases and J by 8 bases, with 16 bases between them. In DNA, the CDR3 is TGCGCCAGCAGCGGGACAGCTGGAGGGGATGAGCAGTTCTTC. This encodes CASSGTAGGDEQFF.

The gene calls are TRBV19 and TRBJ2-1; 7 bases line up with TRBD1. V shed 3 bases, J shed 0 bases, and the junction held 8 bases outside the gene matches. Germline V gene data show CDR1 as LNHDA and CDR2 as SQIVND (reference sequence). There are 17 residues in the CDR3. DNA for the CDR3: TGTGCCAGTAGTATTCTCACAGGGGTAGTCTCCTACAATGAGCAGTTCTTC. Residues: CASSILTGVVSYNEQFF.